A single sample gave rise to the 13 T cell receptor beta chains below, sequenced in a study of CD8 T cells in ankylosing spondylitis. Study-wide points: Within ankylosing spondylitis blood, a TCR beta motif made up of several highly homologous variants appeared to be characteristic.

No antigen is known for these receptors. TCRdb reprocessed the 5' RACE reads with MiXCR, giving one entry per CDR3 protein. The sample holds about 840,000 distinct CDR3 sequences; roughly 10% are singletons and the top ten take under 0.6%. Sequenced material: blood, either unsorted or a sorted T cell fraction (not recorded which). The receptors were sampled from a male donor with ankylosing spondylitis.

In this sample, this clonotype turned up many times. J is TRBJ2-5 and V is TRBV5-1; D uncertain. With 4 bases removed from V and 3 bases from J, the gap between germline ends came to 19 bases. The CDR3 contains 16 residues. The V gene's germline CDR1 is SGHRS and CDR2 YFSETQ. The CDR3 DNA reads as TGCGCCAGCAGCCCCCAGAGGTCAAGTTATGAAGAGACCCAGTACTTC. This gives the protein CASSPQRSSYEETQYF.

This clonotype has a count of ten or more. V usage is TRBV5-5 and J usage is TRBJ2-1; 8 nucleotides line up with TRBD2. V was pared by 6 bases and J by 9 bases, with 14 bases of the junction left unmatched. Germline-derived CDR1 and CDR2 are SGHKS and YYEKEE (reference sequence). The CDR3 spans 15 residues. The CDR3 loop is CASTNNRVGRGEQFF. The CDR3 DNA reads as TGTGCCAGCACCAACAACCGAGTCGGGAGGGGTGAGCAGTTCTTC. The full variable domain, its missing parts supplied by reference TRBV5-5 and TRBJ2-1, is DAGVTQSPTHLIKTRGQQVTLRCSPISGHKSVSWYQQVLGQGPQFIFQYYEKEERGRGNFPDRFSARQFPNYSSELNVNALLLGDSALYLCASTNNRVGRGEQFFGPGTRLTVL.

This clonotype was seen a few times. This chain connects TRBV20-1 to TRBJ2-7; D may be TRBD1 or TRBD2 (6 bases each). This CDR3 is 13 amino acids long. CDR1 DFQATT and CDR2 SNEGSKA come from the germline V gene (reference sequence). The germline V and J ends were trimmed by 6 bases and 5 bases, with 17 bases remaining between them. The CDR3 sequence is CSAETGPGDEQYF. CDR3 DNA sequence: TGCAGTGCAGAAACAGGGCCGGGGGACGAGCAGTACTTC.

This chain links TRBV3-1 with TRBJ1-2; maybe TRBD1 (5 bases). This CDR3 comprises 15 residues. Germline CDR1 and CDR2: LGHDT and YNNKEL (reference sequence). Trimming took off 0 bases at V and 4 bases at J, with 12 bases between the two ends. CDR3 nucleotides: TGTGCCAGCAGCCAAGACTACGGACAAGGCTATGGCTACACCTTC. It encodes CASSQDYGQGYGYTF.

The table lists this clonotype with many counts. The rearrangement joins TRBV20-1 to TRBJ2-3, with 7 bases matching TRBD1. In germline, CDR1 is DFQATT, CDR2 SNEGSKA (reference sequence). CDR3 length: 14 amino acids. V was clipped by 1 base and J by 6 bases; unmatched bases: 7. CDR3 in DNA: TGCAGTGCTAGAGTCCCAGGGGGTCCGGATACGCAGTATTTT. This translates into CSARVPGGPDTQYF.

This clonotype was observed a handful of times. This chain uses TRBV28 with TRBJ2-3; D possibly corresponds to TRBD2 (6 bases). The V gene's germline CDR1 is MDHEN and CDR2 SYDVKM. V was pared by 5 bases and J by 2 bases, with 14 bases between. The CDR3 extends over 15 amino acids. The CDR3 here is CASSTFGGNTDTQYF. CDR3 DNA sequence: TGTGCCAGCAGTACATTCGGGGGAAACACAGATACGCAGTATTTT.

This clonotype was observed a few times. This chain connects TRBV3-1 to TRBJ2-5; no definite D call. The germline V gene has CDR1 LGHDT and CDR2 YNNKEL (reference sequence). The CDR3 is 14 amino acids. Trimming pared 0 bases from V and 4 bases from J, leaving 9 bases between. The CDR3 DNA reads TGTGCCAGCAGCCAAGATTCCCTAGTAGAGACCCAGTACTTC. It specifies CASSQDSLVETQYF.

The rearrangement joins TRBV20-1 to TRBJ2-3; D ambiguous. The CDR3 length is 13 residues. V lost 5 bases and J lost 1, with 10 bases in between. Germline values: CDR1 DFQATT, CDR2 SNEGSKA (reference sequence). CDR3 loop: CSAVSGGTDTQYF. CDR3 DNA: TGCAGTGCTGTGTCGGGTGGCACAGATACGCAGTATTTT.

This clonotype appeared a few times. The V gene is TRBV20-1, the J gene TRBJ1-1; D is undetermined. Germline V gene sequence: CDR1 DFQATT, CDR2 SNEGSKA (reference sequence). V was shortened by 2 bases and J by 3 bases, with 13 bases between the two germline ends. The CDR3 extends over 14 amino acids. The chain's CDR3 is CSARRPLMDTEAFF. Here the CDR3 DNA reads TGCAGTGCTAGAAGGCCCCTTATGGACACTGAAGCTTTCTTT.

The V gene is TRBV5-6, the J gene TRBJ2-5, with D perhaps TRBD2 (5 bases). In germline, CDR1 is SGHDT, CDR2 YYEEEE. V shed 4 bases and J shed 0 bases, with 13 bases lying between them. CDR3 length: 15 amino acids. The chain's CDR3 is CASSTQTGYQETQYF. As DNA, the CDR3 is TGTGCCAGCAGCACCCAGACGGGGTACCAAGAGACCCAGTACTTC.

This clonotype was seen more than once but under ten times. V gene TRBV18 combines with J gene TRBJ1-2; TRBD1 might be the D (5 bases). V was cut by 1 base and J by 6 bases, with 6 bases left in between. Germline V gives CDR1 KGHSH, CDR2 LQKENI. This CDR3 is built from 12 residues. The CDR3 DNA follows: TGTGCCAGCTCACCACAGGGGAATGGCTACACCTTC. Amino acid sequence: CASSPQGNGYTF.

This clonotype was picked up a small number of times. V and J are TRBV10-3 and TRBJ1-2; no clear D. The CDR3 runs 13 residues. The V and J ends lost 0 bases and 5 bases respectively, with 7 bases between them. Germline CDR1 ENHRY, CDR2 SYGVKD. CDR3 residues: CAISESTGYGYTF. In nucleotides, the CDR3 is TGTGCCATCAGTGAGTCAACTGGATATGGCTACACCTTC.

This clonotype appeared a few times. This chain joins TRBV5-1 and TRBJ1-4, with D tentatively TRBD1 (5 bases). Trimming cost V 4 bases and J 5 bases, with 15 bases left between them. The CDR3 sequence is 15 residues long. In germline, CDR1 is SGHRS, CDR2 YFSETQ. This chain's CDR3 is CASSLGAGINEKLFF. For the CDR3, the DNA is TGCGCCAGCAGCCTAGGGGCTGGAATAAATGAAAAACTGTTTTTT.